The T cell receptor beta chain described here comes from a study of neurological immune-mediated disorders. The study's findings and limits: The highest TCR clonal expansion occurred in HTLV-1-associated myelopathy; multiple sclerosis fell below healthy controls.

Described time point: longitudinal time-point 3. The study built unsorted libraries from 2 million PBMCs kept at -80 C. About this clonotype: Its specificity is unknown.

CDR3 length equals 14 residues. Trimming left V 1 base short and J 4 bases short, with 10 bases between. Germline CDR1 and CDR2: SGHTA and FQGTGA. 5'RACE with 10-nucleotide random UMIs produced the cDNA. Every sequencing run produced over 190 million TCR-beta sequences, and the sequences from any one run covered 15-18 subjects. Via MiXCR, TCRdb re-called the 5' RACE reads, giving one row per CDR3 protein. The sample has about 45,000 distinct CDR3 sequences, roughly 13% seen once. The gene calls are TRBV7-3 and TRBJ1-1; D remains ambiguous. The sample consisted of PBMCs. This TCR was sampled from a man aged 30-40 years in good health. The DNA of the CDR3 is TGTGCCAGCAGCTTAATGGGCTCGGGCACTGAAGCTTTCTTT. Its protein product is CASSLMGSGTEAFF. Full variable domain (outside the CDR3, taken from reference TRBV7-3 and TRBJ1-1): GAGVSQTPSNKVTEKGKYVELRCDPISGHTALYWYRQSLGQGPEFLIYFQGTGAADDSGLPNDRFFAVRPEGSVSTLKIQRTERGDSAVYLCASSLMGSGTEAFFGQGTRLTVV.